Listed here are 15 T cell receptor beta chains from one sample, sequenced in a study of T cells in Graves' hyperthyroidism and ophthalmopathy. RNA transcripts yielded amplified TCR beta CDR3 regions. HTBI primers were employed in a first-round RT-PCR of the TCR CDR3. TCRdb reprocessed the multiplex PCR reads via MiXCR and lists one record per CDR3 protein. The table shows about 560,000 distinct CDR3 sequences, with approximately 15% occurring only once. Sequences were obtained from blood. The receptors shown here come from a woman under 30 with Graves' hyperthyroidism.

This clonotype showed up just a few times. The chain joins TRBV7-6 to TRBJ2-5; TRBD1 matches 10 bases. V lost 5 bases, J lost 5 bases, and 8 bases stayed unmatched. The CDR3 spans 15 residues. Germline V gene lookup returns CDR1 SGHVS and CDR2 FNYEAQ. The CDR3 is CASSGWTGGEETQYF. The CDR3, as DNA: TGTGCCAGCAGCGGATGGACAGGGGGGGAGGAGACCCAGTACTTC.

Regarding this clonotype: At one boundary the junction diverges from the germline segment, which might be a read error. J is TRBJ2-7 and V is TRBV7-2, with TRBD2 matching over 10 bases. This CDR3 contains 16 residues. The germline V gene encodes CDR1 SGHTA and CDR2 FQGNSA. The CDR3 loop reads CASSQSSASGGYEQYF. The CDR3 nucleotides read TGCGCCAGCAGCCAAAGTTCCGCTAGCGGGGGCTACGAGCAGTACTTC.

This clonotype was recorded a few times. CDR3 sequence reads: CASSYRGCREEGTQGGPYQPQHF. In DNA form, the CDR3 reads TGTGCCAGCAGTTACAGAGGGTGTCGGGAGGAGGGAACACAGGGGGGCCCTTATCAGCCCCAGCATTTT. This rearrangement joins TRBV6-7 to TRBJ1-5; 8 nucleotides line up with TRBD1. TRBV6-7 is classed as an ORF, of uncertain function. There are 23 residues in the CDR3. The V segment lost 2 bases and the J segment 5 bases; nucleotides outside the gene matches: 29.

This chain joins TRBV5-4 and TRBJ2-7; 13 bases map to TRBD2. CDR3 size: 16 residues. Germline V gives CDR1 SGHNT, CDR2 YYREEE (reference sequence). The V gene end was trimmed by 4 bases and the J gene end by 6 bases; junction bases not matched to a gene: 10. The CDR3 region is CASSHSLAGGLREQYF. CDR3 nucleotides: TGTGCCAGCAGCCACTCACTAGCGGGGGGGCTCCGCGAGCAGTACTTC.

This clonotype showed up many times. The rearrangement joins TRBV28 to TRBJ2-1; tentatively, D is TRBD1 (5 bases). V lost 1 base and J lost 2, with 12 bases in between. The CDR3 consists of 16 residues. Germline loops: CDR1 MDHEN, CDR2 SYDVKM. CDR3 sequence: CASSLLGAYPYNEQFF. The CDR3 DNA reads TGTGCCAGCAGTTTATTAGGGGCGTATCCCTACAATGAGCAGTTCTTC.

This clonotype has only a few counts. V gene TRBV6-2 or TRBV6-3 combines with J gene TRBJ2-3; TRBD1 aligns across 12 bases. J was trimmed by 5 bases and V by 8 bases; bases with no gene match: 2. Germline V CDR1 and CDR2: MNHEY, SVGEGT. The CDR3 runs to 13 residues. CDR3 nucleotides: TGTGCCAGCCGGGACAGGGGGCAAGATACGCAGTATTTT. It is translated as CASRDRGQDTQYF.

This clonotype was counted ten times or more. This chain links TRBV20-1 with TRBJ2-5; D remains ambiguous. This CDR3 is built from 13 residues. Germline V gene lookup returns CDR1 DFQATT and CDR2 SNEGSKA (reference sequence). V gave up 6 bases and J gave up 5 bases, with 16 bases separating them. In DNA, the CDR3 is TGCAGTGCCCATTCCGAGGCCGGGGAGACCCAGTACTTC. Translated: CSAHSEAGETQYF.

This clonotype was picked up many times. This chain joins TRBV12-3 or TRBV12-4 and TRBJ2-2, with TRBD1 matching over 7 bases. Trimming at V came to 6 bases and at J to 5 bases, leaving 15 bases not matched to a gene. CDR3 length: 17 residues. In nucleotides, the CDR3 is TGTGCCAGCAGCCGAACCGTGACAGGGACGACGACCGGGGAGCTGTTTTTT. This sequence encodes CASSRTVTGTTTGELFF.

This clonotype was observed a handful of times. CDR3 in amino acids: CASSASGGDEQYF. DNA for the CDR3: TGTGCCAGCAGCGCCTCGGGGGGAGACGAGCAGTACTTC. This chain uses TRBV9 with TRBJ2-7; 7 bases agree with TRBD2. With 3 bases clipped from V and 5 bases from J, the junction kept 5 bases outside the gene matches. CDR3 length: 13 amino acids. Germline lookup yields CDR1 SGDLS and CDR2 YYNGEE.

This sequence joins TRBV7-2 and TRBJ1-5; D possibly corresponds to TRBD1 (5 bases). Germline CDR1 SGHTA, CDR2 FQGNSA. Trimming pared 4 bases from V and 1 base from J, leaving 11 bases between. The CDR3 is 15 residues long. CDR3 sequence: CASSSTWGSNQPQHF. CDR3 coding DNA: TGTGCCAGCAGCTCAACATGGGGCAGCAATCAGCCCCAGCATTTT.

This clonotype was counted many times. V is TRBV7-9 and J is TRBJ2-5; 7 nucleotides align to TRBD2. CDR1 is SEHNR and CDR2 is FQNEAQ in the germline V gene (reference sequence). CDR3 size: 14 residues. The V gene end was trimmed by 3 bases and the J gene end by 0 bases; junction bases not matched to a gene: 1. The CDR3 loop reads CASSFGTNQETQYF. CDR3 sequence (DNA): TGTGCCAGCAGCTTCGGGACTAACCAAGAGACCCAGTACTTC.

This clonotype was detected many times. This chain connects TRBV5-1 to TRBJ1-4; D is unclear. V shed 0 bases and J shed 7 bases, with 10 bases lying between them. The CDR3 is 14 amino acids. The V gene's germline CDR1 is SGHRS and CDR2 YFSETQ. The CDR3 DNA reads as TGCGCCAGCAGCTTGGGACGATGGAGTGAAAAACTGTTTTTT. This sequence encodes CASSLGRWSEKLFF. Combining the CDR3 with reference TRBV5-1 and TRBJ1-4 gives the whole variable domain KAGVTQTPRYLIKTRGQQVTLSCSPISGHRSVSWYQQTPGQGLQFLFEYFSETQRNKGNFPGRFSGRQFSNSRSEMNVSTLELGDSALYLCASSLGRWSEKLFFGSGTQLSVL.

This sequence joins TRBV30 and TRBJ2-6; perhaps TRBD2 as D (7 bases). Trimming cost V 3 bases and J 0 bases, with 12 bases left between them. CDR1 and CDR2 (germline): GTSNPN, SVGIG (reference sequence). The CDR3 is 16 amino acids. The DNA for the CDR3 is TGTGCCTGGAGACCTCGGGGGGCCTCTGGGGCCAACGTCCTGACTTTC. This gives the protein CAWRPRGASGANVLTF.

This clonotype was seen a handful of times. In DNA form, the CDR3 reads TGTGCCAGCAGCACGGACAGGAACACTGAAGCTTTCTTT. It yields the protein CASSTDRNTEAFF. The rearrangement joins TRBV7-8 to TRBJ1-1; the D gene is possibly TRBD1 (6 bases). Germline-derived CDR1 and CDR2 are SGHVS and FQNEAQ. The V end lost 5 bases, the J end lost 1 base, and 8 bases lay between the germline ends. The CDR3 has 13 residues.

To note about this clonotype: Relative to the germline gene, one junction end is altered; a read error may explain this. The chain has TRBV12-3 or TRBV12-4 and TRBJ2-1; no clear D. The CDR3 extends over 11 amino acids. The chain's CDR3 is CASGRNNERFF. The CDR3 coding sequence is TGTGCCAGCGGACGGAACAATGAGCGGTTCTTC.